Each of the 16 T cell receptor beta chains below was sequenced from the same sample in a study of blood T cell repertoires in COVID-19. Using immunoSEQ multiplex PCR, the repertoire was profiled, and TCRdb retains in-frame clones only, with some absent. The sample carries roughly 250,000 clones, 70% to 85% recorded once. Sequenced: peripheral blood. The receptors stem from a woman older than 75 with acute or convalescent COVID-19.

Only one count was recorded for this clone. The V and J genes are TRBV7-9 and TRBJ2-3; the match to TRBD1 covers 8 bases. This CDR3 is built from 15 residues. J gave up 4 bases and V 0 bases, and 3 bases lay outside the gene matches. Germline V gene data show CDR1 as SEHNR and CDR2 as FQNEAQ (reference sequence). CDR3 loop: CASSLADRAPDTQYF. The CDR3 DNA sequence: TGTGCCAGCAGCTTAGCGGACAGGGCCCCAGATACGCAGTATTTT.

The DNA of the CDR3 is TGTGCCAGCTCACTAGGACAGACCAATGAGCAGTTCTTC. This translates into CASSLGQTNEQFF. The chain combines TRBV18 with TRBJ2-1; D is possibly TRBD1 (6 bases). This CDR3 has 13 amino acids. Germline V gene data show CDR1 as KGHSH and CDR2 as LQKENI. Trimming stripped 4 bases from V and 6 bases from J, with 10 bases between.

The CDR3 nucleotides are TGTGCCAGCAAAGTCCGGGGCTCTGGAAACACCATATATTTT. Translation: CASKVRGSGNTIYF. The chain recombines TRBV6-5 with TRBJ1-3; no firm D call. In germline, CDR1 is MNHEY, CDR2 SVGAGI. The V end lost 7 bases, the J end lost 0 bases, and 10 bases lay between the germline ends. CDR3 size: 14 residues.

V and J are TRBV6-5 and TRBJ1-2, with TRBD1 matching 10 bases. Germline values: CDR1 MNHEY, CDR2 SVGAGI. V shed 2 bases, J shed 2 bases, and the junction held 2 bases outside the gene matches. The CDR3 covers 15 residues. CDR3 sequence (DNA): TGTGCCAGCAGTTACGGGACAGGGGTCAACTATGGCTACACCTTC. This sequence encodes CASSYGTGVNYGYTF.

This chain connects TRBV25-1 to TRBJ2-4, with D perhaps matching TRBD2 (5 bases). The CDR3 has 14 residues. Germline V gene data show CDR1 as MGHDK and CDR2 as SYGVNS. V gave up 4 bases and J gave up 2 bases, with 9 bases separating them. The CDR3, as DNA: TGTGCCAGCAGTGCCCCGGGAACCAAAAACATTCAGTACTTC. The encoded protein is CASSAPGTKNIQYF.

The count of this clone is one. The V gene is TRBV2, the J gene TRBJ1-2, with 7 bases aligning to TRBD1. V lost 1 base and J lost 0; bases outside the gene matches: 8. Germline lookup yields CDR1 SNHLY and CDR2 FYNNEI. CDR3 length equals 17 residues. In DNA form, the CDR3 reads TGTGCCAGCAGTGAAGAGACAGGGAGGCTGTCTAACTATGGCTACACCTTC. Its protein product is CASSEETGRLSNYGYTF.

V usage is TRBV30 and J usage is TRBJ2-5, with D possibly matching TRBD2 (5 bases). Trimming left V 4 bases short and J 2 bases short, with 14 bases between. Germline V CDR1 and CDR2: GTSNPN, SVGIG (reference sequence). The CDR3 covers 14 residues. CDR3 protein: CAWTKDLGQETQYF. DNA for the CDR3: TGTGCCTGGACCAAGGACTTAGGACAAGAGACCCAGTACTTC.

The V and J genes are TRBV6-5 and TRBJ2-7; 7 nucleotides agree with TRBD1. Germline V gene data show CDR1 as MNHEY and CDR2 as SVGAGI. With 2 bases clipped from V and 2 bases from J, the junction kept 6 bases outside the gene matches. The CDR3 spans 15 residues. The chain's CDR3 is CASSYTGTEAYEQYF. For the CDR3, the DNA is TGTGCCAGCAGTTACACCGGGACAGAAGCCTACGAGCAGTACTTC.

The genes are TRBV7-9 and TRBJ2-1, with a weak D call TRBD2 (6 bases). This CDR3 region has 14 residues. Germline lookup yields CDR1 SEHNR and CDR2 FQNEAQ (reference sequence). Trimming shortened V by 4 bases and J by 10 bases, and 17 bases separated the two germline ends. The CDR3: CASSSPSQGGEQFF. The CDR3 bases are TGTGCCAGCAGCTCACCCTCTCAGGGAGGCGAGCAGTTCTTC.

The chain employs TRBV29-1 and TRBJ2-2, with 9 bases identical to TRBD1. Germline CDR1 and CDR2: SQVTM and ANQGSEA. The CDR3 is 17 amino acids. Trimming at V came to 7 bases and at J to 7 bases, leaving 19 bases not matched to a gene. CDR3 in amino acids: CSEVTNDRGNFGGELFF. The CDR3 DNA reads TGCAGCGAAGTAACAAACGACAGGGGGAATTTTGGCGGGGAGCTGTTTTTT.

The chain carries TRBV9 and TRBJ2-5; TRBD2 agrees at 10 bases. CDR1 and CDR2 from the germline V gene are SGDLS and YYNGEE. The CDR3 is made up of 17 amino acids. Trimming removed 7 bases from V and 5 bases from J; junction bases left unmatched: 17. CDR3 sequence: CASSPGFSGGRRETQYF. The CDR3 nucleotides read TGTGCCAGCTCCCCAGGGTTTAGCGGGGGGAGAAGGGAGACCCAGTACTTC. The variable domain in full, with the rest retrieved from reference TRBV9 and TRBJ2-5, is DSGVTQTPKHLITATGQRVTLRCSPRSGDLSVYWYQQSLDQGLQFLIQYYNGEERAKGNILERFSAQQFPDLHSELNLSSLELGDSALYFCASSPGFSGGRRETQYFGPGTRLLVL.

This clone was seen just once. The CDR3 loop reads CASSWGQGHTEAFF. The CDR3 DNA follows: TGTGCCAGCAGCTGGGGACAGGGACACACTGAAGCTTTCTTT. This chain connects TRBV7-9 to TRBJ1-1, with 9 bases identical to TRBD1. The CDR3 loop spans 14 amino acids. J was trimmed by 3 bases and V by 4 bases; bases with no gene match: 3. Germline-derived CDR1 and CDR2 are SEHNR and FQNEAQ (reference sequence). Full variable domain (remainder filled in from reference TRBV7-9 and TRBJ1-1): DTGVSQNPRHKITKRGQNVTFRCDPISEHNRLYWYRQTLGQGPEFLTYFQNEAQLEKSRLLSDRFSAERPKGSFSTLEIQRTEQGDSAMYLCASSWGQGHTEAFFGQGTRLTVV.

This clone was seen a few times. The chain has TRBV11-1 and TRBJ1-1; 8 positions match TRBD1. J lost 1 base, V lost 6 bases, and 4 bases had no gene match. Germline V gene data show CDR1 as SGHAT and CDR2 as FQDESV (reference sequence). The CDR3 is 14 residues long. In nucleotides, the CDR3 is TGTGCCAGCAGTTCCGGACAGGGGAACACTGAAGCTTTCTTT. It specifies CASSSGQGNTEAFF.

This clone was detected a few times. This chain connects TRBV5-1 to TRBJ2-3, with TRBD2 matching 12 bases. CDR1 and CDR2 from the germline V gene are SGHRS and YFSETQ. Trimming removed 6 bases from V and 5 bases from J; junction bases left unmatched: 4. This CDR3 is built from 14 residues. DNA for the CDR3: TGCGCCAGCATGACTAGCGGGAGTCAAGATACGCAGTATTTT. Translation gives CASMTSGSQDTQYF.

This clone was detected only once. This chain joins TRBV5-6 and TRBJ1-2, with D possibly TRBD1 on 5 matching bases. Per the germline V gene, CDR1 is SGHDT and CDR2 is YYEEEE. V dropped 0 bases and J dropped 0 bases, with 12 bases sitting between them. The CDR3 consists of 16 residues. CDR3 nucleotide sequence: TGTGCCAGCAGCTTGGACAGGCTTTATCCTAACTATGGCTACACCTTC. This translates into CASSLDRLYPNYGYTF.

V is TRBV15 and J is TRBJ1-1; a weak D match, TRBD1 (6 bases). This CDR3 is 12 amino acids long. V shed 0 bases and J shed 9 bases, with 8 bases lying between them. Germline V gene lookup returns CDR1 LNHNV and CDR2 YYDKDF (reference sequence). Here the CDR3 reads CATSREQGQAFF. The CDR3 DNA reads TGTGCCACCAGCAGAGAACAGGGACAAGCTTTCTTT.